This T cell receptor (beta chain) originates from a study of persistence of HIV-infected CD4 T cells. Study conclusions and caveats: CMV- and Gag-responding cells had lower TCRbeta richness than CD3/CD28-responding cells. TCR oligoclonality correlated with proviral oligoclonality in the same sorted populations. Degenerate expanded CDR3beta sequences were enriched among CMV- and Gag-responding cells.

The immunoSEQ assay was version 4, run in survey mode. Sequencing was performed with immunoSEQ multiplex PCR; in TCRdb, only in-frame clones are kept and a portion is missing. The table includes about 40,000 clones, 75% to 85% detected once. Overlapping HIV-1 Gag 15-mer peptides at roughly 1 ug per peptide per mL were used. Memory cells lacking CD40L and CD69 with high CD45RO were sorted. This clone was detected a few times. Its target is unknown. Germline and junction disagree at one end, which may indicate a read error. Sample: CD4+ T cells sorted from PBMCs after 18-hour stimulation, taken from a patient who received antiretroviral therapy. The clonotype comes from an adult man with HIV who was CMV-seropositive.

The CDR3 region is CASSRQGATRTSQF. In DNA form, the CDR3 reads TGTGCCAGCAGTAGACAGGGGGCCACCCGGACGTCCCAGTTC. The chain joins TRBV27 to TRBJ1-2; 10 bases fit TRBD1. CDR3 size: 14 residues. Germline CDR1 is MNHEY and CDR2 is SMNVEV (reference sequence).